A single sample is the source of the 14 T cell receptor beta chains below, sequenced in a study of long-term antiretroviral therapy in people with HIV. At the survey level, the v3.0 immunoSEQ assay was run. Produced via immunoSEQ multiplex PCR; TCRdb's table is partial and in-frame only. Of 20,000 to 25,000 clones listed, roughly 76% are singletons. The sequences come from unsorted PBMCs, collected 1.1 years before starting antiretroviral therapy. The source of these receptors is a woman aged 40 to 50 with HIV.

The V and J genes are TRBV7-2 and TRBJ2-7, with D perhaps matching TRBD2 (5 bases). The germline V gene encodes CDR1 SGHTA and CDR2 FQGNSA. CDR3 length equals 14 residues. Trimming removed 1 base from V and 4 bases from J, with 11 bases in between. The CDR3 bases are TGTGCCAGCAGCTTAGGTATGAGGGAATACGAGCAGTACTTC. Protein product: CASSLGMREYEQYF.

This clone was seen a handful of times. The chain is built from TRBV7-9 and TRBJ2-7; D might be TRBD1 (6 bases). The V end was cut by 5 bases, the J end by 3 bases, with 14 bases between. The CDR3 is made up of 14 amino acids. Germline values: CDR1 SEHNR, CDR2 FQNEAQ (reference sequence). The DNA of the CDR3 is TGTGCCAGCAGCCCCTCCGGACAGTTCTACGAGCAGTACTTC. The encoded protein is CASSPSGQFYEQYF.

This clone is judged medium-sized (0.01 to 0.1%). This chain links TRBV5-5 with TRBJ1-1; D gene unclear. With 0 bases removed from V and 2 bases from J, the gap between germline ends came to 8 bases. The CDR3 has 14 residues. Germline V gene data show CDR1 as SGHKS and CDR2 as YYEKEE (reference sequence). CDR3 coding DNA: TGTGCCAGCAGCTTGGGCGGCACAAACACTGAAGCTTTCTTT. It codes for CASSLGGTNTEAFF.

This chain connects TRBV10-1 to TRBJ2-7; no clear D. This CDR3 has 13 amino acids. The germline gives CDR1 WNHNN, CDR2 SYGVQD (reference sequence). The V end lost 3 bases, the J end lost 3 bases, and 9 bases lay between the germline ends. The CDR3 DNA sequence: TGCGCCAGCAGTGAAAGTATAAGCTACGAGCAGTACTTC. Translating gives CASSESISYEQYF.

This chain uses TRBV11-3 with TRBJ2-7; maybe TRBD1 (5 bases). Per germline, CDR1 SGHNT and CDR2 YENEEA. V gave up 5 bases and J gave up 4 bases, with 12 bases separating them. The CDR3 consists of 13 residues. The chain's CDR3 is CASSPSGFYEQYF. In DNA form, the CDR3 reads TGTGCCAGCAGCCCATCAGGGTTTTACGAGCAGTACTTC.

The CDR3 bases are TGCGCCAGCAGCTTGGCGGCACAGAACACTGAAGCTTTCTTT. The encoded protein is CASSLAAQNTEAFF. The chain combines TRBV5-1 with TRBJ1-1; D call uncertain. This CDR3 has 14 residues. V was shortened by 0 bases and J by 1 base, with 7 bases between the two germline ends. Germline V gene sequence: CDR1 SGHRS, CDR2 YFSETQ.

The chain uses TRBV11-2 and TRBJ2-5, with 7 bases lining up with TRBD2. The CDR3 is made up of 15 amino acids. J was trimmed by 5 bases and V by 0 bases; bases with no gene match: 6. Germline values: CDR1 SGHAT, CDR2 FQNNGV. The CDR3 reads CASSLDGRPGETQYF. Written as DNA, the CDR3 is TGTGCCAGCAGCTTAGACGGGAGGCCCGGGGAGACCCAGTACTTC.

The chain joins TRBV7-8 to TRBJ2-5; 9 bases map to TRBD2. The CDR3 loop spans 17 amino acids. Germline V gene lookup returns CDR1 SGHVS and CDR2 FQNEAQ. V trimming: 4 bases; J trimming: 7 bases; junction bases outside the gene matches: 16. In DNA form, the CDR3 reads TGTGCCAGCAGCTCGATGTATAGCGGGAGCGGCGAGGTGACCCAGTACTTC. Translating it yields CASSSMYSGSGEVTQYF.

In this sample, this clone turned up a few times. The CDR3 DNA sequence: TGCGCCAGCAGTGAGGGACAGGGAGGTTCCTACGAGCAGTACTTC. It is translated as CASSEGQGGSYEQYF. V usage is TRBV10-1 and J usage is TRBJ2-7; 8 bases match TRBD1. The CDR3 length is 15 residues. V shed 2 bases, J shed 1 base, and the junction held 4 bases outside the gene matches. The germline CDR1 and CDR2 sequences are WNHNN and SYGVQD (reference sequence).

V and J are TRBV18 and TRBJ2-3; D not certain. This CDR3 is 14 amino acids long. Germline CDR1 is KGHSH and CDR2 is LQKENI. V lost 0 bases and J 6 bases, leaving 10 bases between the germline ends. CDR3 protein: CASSPPSLPDTQYF. The CDR3 bases are TGTGCCAGCTCACCACCCTCTCTCCCCGATACGCAGTATTTT.

The chain couples TRBV2 to TRBJ2-3, with 10 positions matching TRBD1. Germline V gives CDR1 SNHLY, CDR2 FYNNEI. The junction had 7 bases not matched to a gene; V was cut back by 11 bases and J by 5 bases. The CDR3 runs to 13 residues. CDR3 protein: CAGETGGRDTQYF. The CDR3 DNA reads TGTGCCGGCGAGACAGGGGGCAGAGATACGCAGTATTTT.

V and J are TRBV21-1 and TRBJ2-7; TRBD2 is the table's D call, not checked against the DNA. TRBV21-1 is reported as a pseudogene. This CDR3 is built from 16 residues. CDR3 sequence: CASLPRGAGGSYEQYF. The CDR3 DNA follows: TGTGCCAGCCTCCCAAGGGGAGCGGGGGGCTCCTACGAGCAGTACTTC.

The chain recombines TRBV19 with TRBJ2-1, with 8 bases that match TRBD2. The germline V gene encodes CDR1 LNHDA and CDR2 SQIVND (reference sequence). The CDR3 sequence is 14 residues long. V lost 4 bases and J lost 13; bases outside the gene matches: 12. CDR3 sequence reads: CASSTPGLELLQFF. The CDR3 coding sequence is TGTGCCAGTAGTACCCCGGGACTAGAGTTGCTTCAGTTCTTC.

The chain employs TRBV7-9 and TRBJ2-7; 7 nucleotides match TRBD1. Germline trimming cut 6 bases from V and 3 bases from J; bases unmatched to any gene: 8. This CDR3 region has 14 residues. Looked up from germline, CDR1 is SEHNR and CDR2 is FQNEAQ (reference sequence). The CDR3 nucleotides read TGTGCCAGCAGGAGAGACAGGGAAATCTACGAGCAGTACTTC. It yields the protein CASRRDREIYEQYF.